This is a list of T cell receptor beta chains from one sample in a study of T cell responses to AZD1222 COVID-19 vaccine. This table comes from immunoSEQ multiplex PCR, and its TCRdb copy is limited to in-frame clones, with some not included. The sample yields some 90,000 clones, just over 85% seen once. The source was peripheral blood, collected on day 0 of AZD1222 vaccination. All receptors come from an adult in good health. CDR3s include the opening cysteine and the closing phenylalanine or tryptophan. Fields, in order: J gene, clone size, D gene, V gene, CDR3 protein, CDR3 DNA. The D gene is left open where the match is weak. Clone size is shown for a subset of rows, as once, few, many or a class of expanded clone.

>TRBJ2-1|-|TRBD2|TRBV5-6
CASSPTSGLYNEQFF
TGTGCCAGCAGTCCAACTAGCGGACTTTACAATGAGCAGTTCTTC
>TRBJ2-4|-|TRBD1|TRBV2
CASSGQGNIQYF
TGTGCCAGCAGTGGACAGGGAAACATTCAGTACTTC
>TRBJ2-5|-|-|TRBV7-2
CASSASRETQYF
TGTGCCAGCAGCGCAAGCAGGGAGACCCAGTACTTC
>TRBJ2-3|-|-|TRBV11-3
CASSLEGSATQYF
TGTGCCAGCAGCTTAGAGGGGTCAGCTACGCAGTATTTT
>TRBJ1-2|once|-|TRBV6-5
CASSWTRYGYTF
TGTGCCAGCAGCTGGACGAGGTATGGCTACACCTTC
>TRBJ1-4|once|-|TRBV28
CASSSGFNEKLFF
TGTGCCAGCAGCTCGGGTTTTAATGAAAAACTGTTTTTT
>TRBJ1-1|-|-|TRBV28
CASLTGRTEAFF
TGTGCCAGTTTAACAGGGCGGACTGAAGCTTTCTTT
>TRBJ1-3|-|-|TRBV18
CASSPGGAGNTIYF
TGTGCCAGCTCACCGGGAGGGGCTGGAAACACCATATATTTT
>TRBJ2-3|-|-|TRBV7-3
CASSLMASGDTQYF
TGTGCCAGCAGCTTAATGGCCTCGGGGGATACGCAGTATTTT
>TRBJ2-7|once|-|TRBV5-8
CASSLLEVEQYF
TGTGCCAGCAGCTTGTTGGAGGTGGAGCAGTACTTC
>TRBJ1-3|-|-|TRBV6-5
CASSYSRGTTIYF
TGTGCCAGCAGTTACTCGAGGGGAACCACCATATATTTT
>TRBJ2-5|-|-|TRBV6-6
CASNLRRVSGTQYF
TGTGCCAGCAATTTACGCCGGGTCTCAGGGACCCAGTACTTC
>TRBJ1-2|-|-|TRBV2
CASSEPQAHYGYTF
TGTGCCAGCAGTGAGCCGCAGGCCCACTATGGCTACACCTTC
>TRBJ2-7|-|-|TRBV6-1
CASSEAPGALYEQYF
TGTGCCAGCAGTGAAGCACCAGGAGCCCTCTACGAGCAGTACTTC
>TRBJ2-7|-|TRBD1|TRBV6-5
CAAAGQGLGEQYF
TGTGCAGCGGCGGGACAGGGGCTTGGGGAGCAGTACTTC
>TRBJ2-7|-|TRBD1|TRBV11-3
CASRPSPGQANEQYF
TGTGCCAGCAGGCCCAGCCCGGGACAGGCGAACGAGCAGTACTTC
>TRBJ1-6|-|TRBD1|TRBV7-3
CASSLNRGRNSPLHF
TGTGCCAGCAGCTTAAACAGGGGAAGAAATTCACCCCTCCACTTT
>TRBJ2-2|-|TRBD1|TRBV5-4
CARNSGQGQIGELFF
TGTGCCAGGAATTCGGGACAGGGACAAATCGGGGAGCTGTTTTTT
>TRBJ2-5|-|-|TRBV9
CASSVRPRETQYF
TGTGCCAGCAGCGTACGGCCTCGGGAGACCCAGTACTTC
>TRBJ1-2|-|-|TRBV5-4
CASSFQGIAGGYTF
TGTGCCAGCAGCTTTCAGGGGATAGCGGGTGGCTACACCTTC
>TRBJ2-1|-|-|TRBV19
CASSLSGTVVNEQFF
TGTGCCAGTAGCCTATCGGGGACGGTTGTCAATGAGCAGTTCTTC
>TRBJ1-2|-|TRBD1|TRBV4-3
CASSQGDEGAGGYTF
TGCGCCAGCAGCCAAGGTGACGAGGGGGCGGGTGGCTACACCTTC
>TRBJ2-7|-|-|TRBV11-2
CASSLRAGTYEQYF
TGTGCCAGCAGCTTAAGGGCAGGGACCTACGAGCAGTACTTC
>TRBJ1-1|-|TRBD1|TRBV4-1
CASSQVGQGAWDTEAFF
TGCGCCAGCAGCCAAGTGGGACAGGGGGCTTGGGACACTGAAGCTTTCTTT
>TRBJ2-1|-|-|TRBV27
CASSPHASYNEQFF
TGTGCCAGCAGCCCCCATGCCTCCTACAATGAGCAGTTCTTC
>TRBJ2-2|-|TRBD1|TRBV27
CASNKQGSANTGELFF
TGTGCCAGCAACAAACAGGGGTCAGCGAACACCGGGGAGCTGTTTTTT
>TRBJ2-7|-|-|TRBV7-2
CASSLGSSGSSYEQYF
TGTGCCAGCAGCTTAGGGAGTAGCGGAAGCTCCTACGAGCAGTACTTC
>TRBJ1-5|-|TRBD1|TRBV28
CASNHRGRVQPQHF
TGTGCCAGCAACCACAGGGGGCGGGTTCAGCCCCAGCATTTT
>TRBJ2-7|-|-|TRBV11-2
CASSLAVGLTYEQYF
TGTGCCAGCAGCTTAGCGGTAGGACTTACCTACGAGCAGTACTTC
>TRBJ1-5|-|-|TRBV7-2
CASSLTGFVLQPQHF
TGTGCCAGCAGCTTAACTGGGTTCGTTCTTCAGCCCCAGCATTTT
>TRBJ2-4|once|-|TRBV19
CASSSPGAKNIQYF
TGTGCCAGTAGTTCCCCGGGAGCCAAAAACATTCAGTACTTC
>TRBJ1-3|-|-|TRBV12-3/TRBV12-4
CASAGNTIYF
TGTGCCAGCGCTGGAAACACCATATATTTT
>TRBJ2-5|-|-|TRBV18
CASSFDKRETQYF
TGTGCCAGCTCATTCGATAAAAGAGAGACCCAGTACTTC
>TRBJ2-1|-|TRBD1|TRBV18
CASSRSRDRGRYEQFF
TGTGCCAGCTCGAGGTCCCGGGACAGGGGGCGTTATGAGCAGTTCTTC
>TRBJ2-2|-|TRBD1|TRBV6-4
CASSPGEGAGTGELFF
TGTGCCAGCAGCCCAGGAGAGGGGGCCGGCACCGGGGAGCTGTTTTTT
>TRBJ2-3|once|TRBD2|TRBV27
CASASGRGGSTDTQYF
TGTGCCAGTGCTAGCGGGAGAGGAGGAAGCACAGATACGCAGTATTTT
>TRBJ1-5|-|-|TRBV28
CASRTGAGGSNQAQHF
TGTGCCAGCAGAACTGGAGCGGGGGGCAGTAATCAAGCCCAGCATTTT
>TRBJ1-2|-|-|TRBV6-5
CASSSGVRGYTF
TGTGCCAGCAGTAGTGGGGTCAGGGGCTACACCTTC
>TRBJ2-3|-|-|TRBV25-1
CASSKATSSTDTQYF
TGTGCCAGCAGTAAGGCCACATCTAGCACAGATACGCAGTATTTT
>TRBJ1-4|-|-|TRBV9
CASSPPRGGDEKLFF
TGTGCCAGCAGCCCCCCCAGGGGCGGGGATGAAAAACTGTTTTTT
>TRBJ2-3|-|-|TRBV11-3
CASRTGGITYTDTQYF
TGTGCCAGCCGGACCGGCGGGATTACCTACACAGATACGCAGTATTTT
>TRBJ1-1|-|TRBD1|TRBV6-5
CASRYRGATEAFF
TGTGCCAGCAGGTACAGGGGTGCCACTGAAGCTTTCTTT
>TRBJ1-6|-|-|TRBV28
CASSQKTGRYSPLHF
TGTGCCAGCAGTCAAAAAACAGGGAGGTATTCACCCCTCCACTTT
>TRBJ2-2|-|-|TRBV12-3/TRBV12-4
CASRLNTGELFF
TGTGCCAGCAGACTAAACACCGGGGAGCTGTTTTTT
>TRBJ1-2|-|TRBD1|TRBV7-2
CASSPQGQALVGYGYTF
TGTGCCAGCAGCCCCCAAGGACAGGCGCTAGTAGGCTATGGCTACACCTTC
>TRBJ1-4|-|-|TRBV28
CASSPPTSTNEKLFF
TGTGCCAGCAGTCCGCCCACCTCAACTAATGAAAAACTGTTTTTT
>TRBJ2-4|-|TRBD2|TRBV27
CASSSQTPSGRGPIAKNIQYF
TGTGCCAGCAGTTCCCAAACCCCTAGCGGGAGAGGTCCCATAGCCAAAAACATTCAGTACTTC
>TRBJ2-3|once|-|TRBV28
CASQTPGQLSTDTQYF
TGTGCCAGCCAAACTCCGGGGCAGCTTAGCACAGATACGCAGTATTTT
>TRBJ2-1|-|TRBD2|TRBV7-8
CASSSLAGTYNEQFF
TGTGCCAGCAGCTCACTAGCGGGGACTTACAATGAGCAGTTCTTC
>TRBJ2-5|-|-|TRBV28
CASNLIRGALPETQYF
TGTGCCAGCAATTTGATTCGCGGAGCCCTTCCCGAGACCCAGTACTTC
>TRBJ2-5|-|-|TRBV2
CASRRGAQETQYF
TGTGCCAGCAGGCGCGGGGCCCAAGAGACCCAGTACTTC